This T cell receptor (beta chain) appears in the sequencing data of a study of blood T cell repertoires in COVID-19. Study background: T cells, B-cell-depleted T cells, or PBMCs provided the cDNA or gDNA that served as material.

This clone was detected ten times or more. Individuals aged roughly 18 to 95 years were recruited from 20 to 25 US areas. Two negative PCRs, clearance, or symptom resolution had been documented for recovered Cohort 3 donors. As originally analysed: Amplification with reference gene primers provided the estimates of nucleated cell counts. Clones were sequenced by immunoSEQ multiplex PCR, and TCRdb holds only the in-frame ones, with some missing. Clonal size and the V and J genes are those of that table, whereas D and trimming came from the DNA. The repertoire includes roughly 300,000 clones, 87% of them detected once, and roughly 0.94% sits in the top ten. The source material was PBMCs or T cells enriched from blood (not recorded which). The TCR originated in a woman between 25 and 40 years old who had recovered from COVID-19.

CDR3: CASSYGGGQPQHF. The CDR3 nucleotides are TGTGCCAGCAGTTACGGGGGGGGTCAGCCCCAGCATTTT. J is TRBJ1-5 and V is TRBV6-5; D may be TRBD1 (5 bases). Germline assignment: CDR1 MNHEY and CDR2 SVGAGI. CDR3 length equals 13 residues. Trimming removed 2 bases at V and 6 bases at J, with 8 bases between.